This entry describes one T cell receptor beta chain. The sample is drawn from a study of blood T cell repertoires in COVID-19. The wider study: COVID-19 samples, acute and convalescent, were from the United States, Italy and Spain. Sources were T cells, B-cell-depleted T cells, or PBMCs; the material itself was cDNA or gDNA.

Clones were sequenced by immunoSEQ multiplex PCR, and TCRdb holds only the in-frame ones, with some missing. The sample records 490,000 or so clones, approximately 91% being singletons. The CDR3 runs 13 residues. Germline values: CDR1 SGHDN, CDR2 FVKESK. Trimming shortened V by 3 bases and J by 0 bases, and 5 bases separated the two germline ends. Donors in Cohort 3 who had recovered were those with two negative PCRs, healthcare professional clearance, or resolution of their symptoms. Sequenced: PBMCs or T cells enriched from blood (not recorded which). This chain links TRBV14 with TRBJ1-1; D gene uncertain. The source of this sequence is a woman aged 55-70 years who had recovered from COVID-19. The CDR3 DNA follows: TGTGCCAGCAGCCAGTCCGTGAACACTGAAGCTTTCTTT. Protein product: CASSQSVNTEAFF.